The source of this TCR beta chain is a study of response to subunit inactivated influenza vaccine. Study outcomes and limitations: The authors put forward the suggestion that each seasonal influenza vaccination may bring in only a limited number of new T cells.

TCRdb fed the RT-PCR reads into MiXCR, producing one record per CDR3 protein. The sample contains 550,000 to 800,000 distinct CDR3 sequences, approximately 15% of which appear only once. Germline V gives CDR1 MRHNA, CDR2 SNTAGT. The CDR3 totals 14 residues. Trimming at V came to 0 bases and at J to 8 bases, leaving 6 bases not matched to a gene. This clonotype was observed a few times. Its antigen is currently unknown. This sequence joins TRBV6-4 and TRBJ1-1; 7 nucleotides line up with TRBD1. The TCR comes from a middle-aged man who received an inactivated influenza vaccine. The sample was PBMCs from blood, taken around 14 days before vaccination. The CDR3 here is CASSDSPNRGEAFF. CDR3 DNA: TGTGCCAGCAGTGACTCCCCTAACAGGGGAGAAGCTTTCTTT.